This TCR beta chain is drawn from a study of CD8 T cells in Susac syndrome. Roughly 0.45 to 1 ug RNA was reverse transcribed with random hexamers. TCRdb itself ran the immunoSEQ multiplex PCR reads through MiXCR, one entry per CDR3 protein. This table holds under 200,000 distinct CDR3 sequences, 85% to 95% found once. The T cells that were sequenced for TCR beta were CD8+ and CD4+ cells from blood. This sequence was found in a human donor with multiple sclerosis. Sequenced input: CD8+ T cells from PBMCs.

CDR3 coding DNA: TGTGCCAGCAGCTCAGACAGGGGCAATCAGCCCCAGCATTTT. Translating it yields CASSSDRGNQPQHF. This chain links TRBV25-1 with TRBJ1-5, with 7 bases identical to TRBD1. V was pared by 6 bases and J by 2 bases, with 4 bases of the junction left unmatched. Germline CDR1 MGHDK, CDR2 SYGVNS. The CDR3 has 14 amino acids.